This T cell receptor (beta chain) was identified during a study of early T cells in non-severe SARS-CoV-2 infection. Findings and limits, study-wide: A preference for anti-spike CD8 responses marked VDJdb matching, which missed private and CD4 specificities.

Trimming left V 3 bases short and J 6 bases short, with 20 bases between. Germline CDR1 is SGHVS and CDR2 is FNYEAQ. This CDR3 region has 17 residues. Individual cDNA molecules each received unique molecular identifiers attached to them. TCRdb reprocessed the 5' RACE reads via MiXCR and lists one record per CDR3 protein. Of 50,000 to 70,000 distinct CDR3 sequences listed, 9.5% to 15% are singletons. In the case of this clonotype: Its specificity is unknown.

Input material: whole blood. This chain connects TRBV7-6 to TRBJ2-2, with D perhaps matching TRBD1 or TRBD2 (5 bases each). The origin of this receptor is an adult who was a healthcare worker with PCR-confirmed SARS-CoV-2 infection or an uninfected control (not recorded which). In DNA, the CDR3 is TGTGCCAGCAGCTTGAGTACCGCGGCATGGGACGCCGGGGAGCTGTTTTTT. Its translation: CASSLSTAAWDAGELFF.